This record concerns one TCR beta chain sequence. As yet, its antigen is unknown. This CDR3 has 11 residues. Germline-derived CDR1 and CDR2 are MDHEN and SYDVKM. Trimming took off 1 base at V and 5 bases at J, with 0 bases between the two ends. The record originates from a study of T cell responses to AZD1222 COVID-19 vaccine. General study points: After the peak T cell response, and only then, were repertoires sampled. Clonal diversity was possibly underestimated, and the donors were mostly white British, with more females. A reported finding is that nearly half of spike-specific TCRs target unmutated variant regions. Spike-specific TCR breadth and depth went up after people got two AZD1222 doses.

Clones were read by immunoSEQ multiplex PCR, and TCRdb kept only the in-frame ones, dropping some. The data hold over 150,000 clones, with 85% to 90% observed a single time. Sequencing was performed on peripheral blood, taken on day 0 of AZD1222 vaccination. V usage is TRBV28 and J usage is TRBJ1-5, with D uncertain. The receptor was isolated from an adult in good health. CDR3 nucleotides: TGTGCCAGCAGTTTATATCAGCCCCAGCATTTT. Protein: CASSLYQPQHF.